The rows below give T cell receptor beta chains drawn from one sample of a study of blood T cell repertoires in COVID-19. The repertoire was sequenced with immunoSEQ multiplex PCR; TCRdb's copy has only in-frame clones and lacks some. The table lists about 18,000 clones, more than 75% of them singletons. Sequenced sample: peripheral blood. These receptors originate from a human donor in a cohort sampled during active COVID-19. The CDR3 runs from the conserved cysteine through the conserved F or W.

v_call,cdr3_aa
TRBV30,CAWTRLRDEQFF
TRBV19,CASSSVGGNGYTF
TRBV2,CASPTDSQETQYF
TRBV11-2,CASSLVGGLETQYF
TRBV9,CASSVASGSGYEQYF
TRBV14,CASSSSRGMAAEQFF
TRBV6-5,CASSYGGQRNYGYTF
TRBV7-8,CASSQSGTSGSDTQYF
TRBV19,CASMLGVGRWETQYF
TRBV5-4,CASSSGQGFTETQYF
TRBV6-5,CASGGKTGGAYGYTF
TRBV11-2,CASSLDDRGSYNEQFF
TRBV28,CASSLGTGATDTQYF
TRBV6-5,CASSLDRFNQPQHF
TRBV7-8,CASSEQHTGELFF
TRBV28,CASSFRGGRYEQYF
TRBV29-1,CSQNQGRADSYEQYF
TRBV5-6,CASSFQGQGRHEQYF
TRBV19,CASSMNRNTEAFF
TRBV15,CATSRDLRTGGLTDTQYF
TRBV27,CASSPRQGGSPLHF
TRBV4-1,CASSLQGLSNEKLFF
TRBV10-1,CASSLGQANTGELFF
TRBV30,CACRTPSSYEQYF
TRBV7-8,CASSPYVVPSARNQPQHF
TRBV6-5,CASSFLGTQYF
TRBV20-1,CSASPFQGATNEKLFF
TRBV10-3,CAISESLGGQIEAFF
TRBV19,CASSSHKFTGLYRTEAFF
TRBV19,CASGGTSGRGEQFF
TRBV11-1,CASSLTRGGVGELFF
TRBV5-1,CASSFLTGGTEAFF
TRBV11-2,CASSLIDSTGELFF
TRBV30,CAWSFTGQETQYF
TRBV7-9,CASSFMQGVAKNIQYF
TRBV6-2/TRBV6-3,CASSYSLGGPEQETQYF
TRBV28,CASRLGGGMNTEAFF
TRBV18,CASSPPTGGRGTQYF
TRBV6-6,CASRDTGGLGPQHF
TRBV5-1,CASSSPIGLAGNTGELFF
TRBV30,CAWSVAGSHQPQHF
TRBV19,CASSQYRGSGANVLTF
TRBV5-1,CASSPGLAGGQDTQYF
TRBV19,CASSIDLDSGFIETQYF
TRBV3-1/TRBV3-2,CASSQTTGGAPGANVLTF
TRBV12-3/TRBV12-4,CASTHAPGNIQYF
TRBV30,CACTRDRGVGEQYF
TRBV5-4,CASSPRGYEQYF
TRBV7-9,CASSLASGTVGTEAFF
TRBV18,CASSPVPQGYTDTQYF
TRBV7-9,CASSSDRAPNQPQHF
TRBV29-1,CSVSTDSDQPQHF
TRBV11-2,CASSDWGGSSYEQYF